A selection of T cell receptor beta chains follows, all from one sample in a study of blood T cells in healthy people across ages. TCRdb re-called the 5' RACE reads with MiXCR, one entry per CDR3 protein. This sample has some 1.7 million distinct CDR3 sequences, with roughly 28% found just once. Sample: blood. The receptors derive from a woman in her 30s in good health. The CDR3 runs from the conserved cysteine through the conserved F or W. D genes are given only for firm matches.

TRBD1	TRBV6-5	TRBJ1-2	CASSLDRAVYGYTF
TRBD2	TRBV7-3	TRBJ2-3	CASSSGLAGLTDTQYF
TRBD1	TRBV20-1	TRBJ1-5	CSAETDRVRHF
-	TRBV6-5	TRBJ2-2	CASNPLRTANTGELFF
-	TRBV6-5	TRBJ2-5	CAVHGETQYF
TRBD2	TRBV11-2	TRBJ2-7	CTSSYRVGRAYEQYF
-	TRBV4-1	TRBJ1-4	CASSQTPEKLFF
-	TRBV20-1	TRBJ2-7	CSARDARAYEQYF
-	TRBV6-6	TRBJ1-1	CASSYSLSGVVNTEAFF
-	TRBV12-3/TRBV12-4	TRBJ2-3	CASRDTRTDTQYF
-	TRBV7-8	TRBJ2-7	CASSFPLSGPSYEQYF
TRBD2	TRBV3-1	TRBJ2-3	CASSQGALAGGSDTQYF
TRBD2	TRBV5-1	TRBJ2-1	CASSLGLASHEQFF
TRBD1	TRBV7-9	TRBJ2-3	CASSLSPGGAENTQYF
TRBD2	TRBV12-3/TRBV12-4	TRBJ2-5	CASSLGTLAGGGETQYF
TRBD2	TRBV20-1	TRBJ2-1	CSARETGLAYNEQFF
-	TRBV24-1	TRBJ2-1	CATSDRQPTYNEQFF
-	TRBV6-5	TRBJ1-2	CASSLTAETTFNGYTF
-	TRBV6-1	TRBJ2-4	CASTPLVGYNEQYF
-	TRBV6-6	TRBJ1-1	CASSYSGRENTEAFF
-	TRBV5-1	TRBJ2-5	CASSLPGDQETQYF
TRBD1	TRBV5-1	TRBJ1-5	CASSSGQGDISNQPQHF
TRBD2	TRBV28	TRBJ2-4	CASSPTGLAGVAKNIQYF
TRBD2	TRBV5-1	TRBJ2-2	CATAGAGGLLNTGELFF
-	TRBV9	TRBJ2-1	CASSVEYNEQFF
-	TRBV29-1	TRBJ1-2	CSVEQGANYGYTF
TRBD2	TRBV28	TRBJ2-1	CASKTGGSNEQFF
-	TRBV15	TRBJ1-2	CATSRDGGSANYGYTF
TRBD1	TRBV6-1	-	CACPPRGLLLNEQYF
-	TRBV20-1	TRBJ1-2	CSATPSGLGHGYTF
-	TRBV9	TRBJ1-6	CASSVGRSSYNSPLHF
-	TRBV14	TRBJ2-1	CASSQGRLLTANEQFF
TRBD2	TRBV7-2	TRBJ2-2	CASSTGLAGTTGELFF
-	TRBV27	TRBJ1-2	CASSLFRGANYGYTF
-	TRBV20-1	TRBJ2-5	CSALFGASDETQYF
TRBD2	TRBV6-2/TRBV6-3	TRBJ2-7	CASSWVLPSGRATEQYF
TRBD2	TRBV7-9	TRBJ2-7	CASSLDALVRTSGAYEQYF
-	TRBV5-6	TRBJ1-2	CASSLYTGRLYGYTF
-	TRBV6-5	TRBJ2-1	CASRQDRSYNEQFF
-	TRBV20-1	TRBJ1-4	CSARTDRGQGYEQYFGEKLFF
-	TRBV5-6	-	CASSLGGAEWVYEQYF
-	TRBV14	TRBJ2-7	CASSKIGTLAYEQYF
TRBD1	TRBV20-1	TRBJ1-4	CSARDGETGQEKLFF
-	TRBV5-1	TRBJ2-1	CASSFSTTKGVYNEQFF
-	TRBV28	TRBJ2-1	CASSLQSYEQFF
-	TRBV6-2/TRBV6-3	TRBJ1-5	CASSPMLVGQPQHF
-	TRBV12-3/TRBV12-4	TRBJ1-5	CASTYQGGSNQSQHF
TRBD2	TRBV7-2	TRBJ2-1	CASSWRELRGGEQFF
TRBD1	TRBV9	TRBJ1-2	CASSVVETGGRGYTF
-	TRBV10-3	TRBJ2-2	CAISDSIGTGELFF
-	TRBV2	TRBJ1-2	CASTDFNFYGYTF
-	TRBV20-1	TRBJ2-1	CSAHGLFNEQFF
-	TRBV29-1	TRBJ1-2	CSGGSGVTTNYGYTF
-	TRBV5-6	TRBJ2-3	CASSSGRYTQYF
-	TRBV5-1	TRBJ2-1	CASREADLFNEQFF
TRBD1	TRBV7-9	TRBJ1-5	CASSPGTGGDQPQHF
TRBD2	TRBV18	TRBJ2-7	CASSRGSSGDYEQYF
TRBD1	TRBV7-2	-	CASSDPGTVFNEQYF
TRBD2	TRBV5-1	TRBJ2-7	CASSSNLGLAGEEQYF
TRBD2	TRBV5-1	TRBJ2-7	CASSLVSGGADEQYF